This paragraph reports one T cell receptor (beta chain). This clonotype was counted ten times or more. Its antigen is not yet known. It has no much larger one-base neighbor in the sample; base qualities were not kept. The library was generated by multiplex PCR. The instrument given in TCRdb is Illumina HiSeq 2500. TCRbeta libraries were constructed through three rounds of nested PCR with primers (Table S4) according to protocols adapted from ARM-PCR. Before sequencing, PCR products in the 200-500 bp range were cut out of the gel and cleaned up using the QIAquick gel extraction kit. In the source study's methods: Trimmomatic was used to clean the reads, FLASH merged the cleaned reads into complete CDR3 sequences, and MiTCR assigned the sequences to V(D)J germline segments. Clonal diversity was computed as the inverse Simpson's index with VDJtools. In-frame sequences without a premature stop codon were defined as productive reads. TCRdb reworked the public reads: Q25 trimming with fastp, MiXCR clone assembly, productive beta chains retained. Each CDR3 protein appears once, grouped with its most common genes and DNA. TCRdb assigned the V and J calls; the authors' analysis was not used. Recorded for this sample are about 200,000 distinct CDR3 sequences; over 55% of them occurred a single time. Almost 25% of the sample is in the top ten clones.

RNA was isolated from bulk, unsorted tissue, and RNA quality was assessed with a NanoDrop ND-1000 and an Agilent 2100. The donors were newly diagnosed lung cancer patients admitted for thoracic surgery in China from August to November 2014 who had not received prior chemotherapy. Anyone who had undergone radiotherapy or chemotherapy before, or who had another cancer at the same time, was left out of the study. Surgical tissue pieces of about 1-2.1 cm3 were preserved in RNAlater solution and stored at -80 °C until use. This sample was taken from a study of tumor and adjacent non-tumor tissue in lung cancer (dated by TCRdb to between 2018 and 2020). In terms of the full investigation: By cancer type, the cohort comprised 12 to 13 adenocarcinoma patients, 2 squamous cell carcinoma patients and 1 small cell lung cancer patient. Ages among the roughly 15 patients ranged from about 30 to 85 years, there were around 10 men and 5 women, and disease was at TNM stage I to III. A total of some 130,000,000 productive TCRbeta reads were generated by sequencing, corresponding to an average of around 3.8 million reads per sample. Bulk TCRbeta repertoires were compared between lung tumor tissue and matched distant non-tumor lung tissue obtained from under 18 lung cancer patients. TCRbeta CDR3 sequencing was performed on thirty paired specimens, with one tumor sample and one normal lung sample collected per patient.

What the research found in general, with its limitations: Because peripheral blood was not sequenced, the blood TCRbeta repertoires of the lung cancer patients in the study went unexamined. Only approximately 16 patients were included in the cohort, and the need for larger samples and more detailed clinical data was noted by the authors. Significantly higher TCR diversity (inverse Simpson) was observed in tumor tissue than in normal lung tissue (roughly 390 vs 170, P = 0.0075, Mann-Whitney U test). The top 100 clones accounted for a significantly larger cumulative portion of the repertoire in normal lung than in tumor tissue. Neither the sequencing platform nor unique molecular identifiers are named or mentioned anywhere in the methods. Younger patients had significantly higher TCR diversity, and higher tumor TCR diversity was associated with shorter overall and disease-free survival.

Ends trimmed: V by 5 bases, J by 7 bases; bases unmatched to a gene: 8. The CDR3 numbers 15 residues from cysteine through phenylalanine. Only CDR3 DNA is held: 45 bases, read in frame from base 1. The TCR sequence derives from a man aged 55 to 70 with non-small cell lung cancer. Input material: lung tumor tissue. The rearrangement combines TRBV12-3 or TRBV12-4 with TRBJ2-1, and 10 junction bases match TRBD2. This receptor carries the CDR3 CASSPSSGGGNEQFF. The nucleotides are TGTGCCAGCAGTCCCTCTAGCGGGGGAGGTAATGAGCAGTTCTTC.